This T cell receptor (beta chain) comes out of a study of control samples from healthy donors and cancer patients. V shed 1 base, J shed 12 bases, and the junction held 17 bases outside the gene matches. This CDR3 spans 17 amino acids. The germline V gene encodes CDR1 SGHNT and CDR2 YYREEE (reference sequence). Method: immunoSEQ multiplex PCR; TCRdb's copy keeps in-frame clones and lacks some. The table has fewer than 120,000 clones, approximately 87% seen once. This receptor was taken from a woman aged 55-70 years with lung cancer. The chain uses TRBV5-4 and TRBJ2-1; 9 positions match TRBD2. Specimen: PBMCs. The CDR3 here is CASSLMGREGAMGWQFF. The CDR3 DNA follows: TGTGCCAGCAGCTTGATGGGGCGGGAGGGAGCAATGGGTTGGCAGTTCTTC.